This T cell receptor (beta chain) was sequenced for a study of blood T cell repertoires in COVID-19. The wider study: T cells, B-cell-depleted T cells, or PBMCs provided the cDNA or gDNA that served as material.

TCRdb's copy holds only in-frame clones and misses some; the assay was immunoSEQ multiplex PCR. This table holds fewer than 95,000 clones, 75% to 95% found once. Trimming removed 4 bases at V and 0 bases at J, with 11 bases between. Looked up from germline, CDR1 is SGDLS and CDR2 is YYNGEE. The CDR3 extends over 14 amino acids. The chain has TRBV9 and TRBJ2-7; tentative D call: TRBD2 (5 bases). The TCR was taken from a woman aged 80 or over with acute or convalescent COVID-19. The sequenced sample was peripheral blood. CDR3 region: CASSPYGNSYEQYF. DNA of the CDR3: TGTGCCAGCAGCCCCTACGGGAACTCCTACGAGCAGTACTTC.